This T cell receptor (beta chain) appears in the sequencing data of a study of cytomegalovirus exposure and HLA in healthy donors. About this clone itself: The target antigen is unknown.

Healthy bone marrow donors made up the cohort. Study conclusions and caveats: CMV serostatus was the sole immune exposure data available.

The PCR employed 60 Vbeta primers together with 13 Jbeta primers. Some clones are missing from TCRdb's copy, which holds only in-frame ones; the method was immunoSEQ multiplex PCR. This table holds fewer than 250,000 clones, 80% found once. The sample taken for sequencing was PBMCs. This clonotype originated in a woman between 40 and 50 years old in good health and CMV-seronegative.

CDR3: CAIQGQAGNTIYF. In nucleotides, the CDR3 is TGTGCCATCCAAGGACAAGCTGGAAACACCATATATTTT. The J gene is TRBJ1-3, the V gene TRBV10-3, with D perhaps TRBD1 (5 bases). Per the germline V gene, CDR1 is ENHRY and CDR2 is SYGVKD. CDR3 length equals 13 residues. Trimming stripped 8 bases from V and 2 bases from J, with 10 bases between.